Listed below are T cell receptor beta chains from one sample, sequenced in a study of CD8 T cells in Susac syndrome. TCRdb used MiXCR to reprocess the immunoSEQ multiplex PCR reads, holding one entry per CDR3 protein. The table shows roughly 160,000 distinct CDR3 sequences, with just under 95% occurring only once. Material for sequencing was CD4+ T cells from PBMCs. The receptors were gathered from a human donor in good health. CDR3s include the opening cysteine and the closing phenylalanine or tryptophan. Each record gives: J gene, D gene, clone size, V gene, CDR3 protein, CDR3 DNA. D genes are given only for firm matches. Clone size is given for some rows only: seen once, a few or many times, or a class if the clone is expanded.

j_gene: TRBJ2-7; d_gene: NA; abundance: NA; v_gene: TRBV7-8; CDR3aa: CASSLERTVPTKQYF; CDR3nt: TGTGCCAGCAGCTTAGAGAGGACAGTTCCTACCAAGCAGTACTTC
j_gene: TRBJ2-1; d_gene: NA; abundance: NA; v_gene: TRBV24-1; CDR3aa: CATSDSGAIGSLDEQFF; CDR3nt: TGTGCCACCAGTGATTCGGGGGCTATAGGTAGTCTGGATGAGCAGTTCTTC
j_gene: TRBJ1-4; d_gene: NA; abundance: NA; v_gene: TRBV30; CDR3aa: CAWSHHGGNEKLFF; CDR3nt: TGTGCCTGGAGTCATCACGGTGGGAATGAAAAACTGTTTTTT
j_gene: TRBJ2-1; d_gene: TRBD1; abundance: NA; v_gene: TRBV20-1; CDR3aa: CSAQDRERTNEQFF; CDR3nt: TGCAGTGCCCAGGACAGGGAAAGGACCAATGAGCAGTTCTTC
j_gene: TRBJ1-1; d_gene: NA; abundance: NA; v_gene: TRBV29-1; CDR3aa: CSAGGVAGSGTEAFF; CDR3nt: TGCAGCGCCGGAGGGGTGGCGGGGTCGGGGACTGAAGCTTTCTTT
j_gene: TRBJ1-4; d_gene: TRBD1; abundance: NA; v_gene: TRBV12-3/TRBV12-4; CDR3aa: CASSPGQVNEKLFF; CDR3nt: TGTGCCAGCAGTCCCGGACAGGTTAATGAAAAACTGTTTTTT
j_gene: TRBJ1-2; d_gene: NA; abundance: NA; v_gene: TRBV20-1; CDR3aa: CSARQSYGYTF; CDR3nt: TGCAGTGCTAGACAGAGTTATGGCTACACCTTC
j_gene: TRBJ1-5; d_gene: TRBD1; abundance: NA; v_gene: TRBV4-2; CDR3aa: CASSIHRGSNQPQHF; CDR3nt: TGTGCCAGCAGCATCCACAGGGGAAGCAATCAGCCCCAGCATTTT
j_gene: TRBJ1-1; d_gene: NA; abundance: NA; v_gene: TRBV19; CDR3aa: CASSIVGDNTEAFF; CDR3nt: TGTGCCAGTAGTATAGTAGGGGACAACACTGAAGCTTTCTTT
j_gene: TRBJ1-5; d_gene: NA; abundance: NA; v_gene: TRBV12-3/TRBV12-4; CDR3aa: CASSPDIQPQHF; CDR3nt: TGTGCCAGCAGTCCCGACATTCAGCCCCAGCATTTT
j_gene: TRBJ2-1; d_gene: TRBD2; abundance: NA; v_gene: TRBV9; CDR3aa: CASSVGTRYNEQFF; CDR3nt: TGTGCCAGCAGCGTAGGGACTAGGTACAATGAGCAGTTCTTC
j_gene: TRBJ2-7; d_gene: NA; abundance: NA; v_gene: TRBV20-1; CDR3aa: CSATTVGYEQYF; CDR3nt: TGCAGTGCCACAACAGTTGGCTACGAGCAGTACTTC
j_gene: TRBJ1-2; d_gene: NA; abundance: NA; v_gene: TRBV30; CDR3aa: CAWATGSYGYTF; CDR3nt: TGTGCCTGGGCAACAGGGTCCTATGGCTACACCTTC
j_gene: TRBJ2-3; d_gene: NA; abundance: NA; v_gene: TRBV7-9; CDR3aa: CASSLRAGLLGTQYF; CDR3nt: TGTGCCAGCAGCTTACGGGCCGGACTCCTCGGTACGCAGTATTTT
j_gene: TRBJ1-5; d_gene: NA; abundance: NA; v_gene: TRBV20-1; CDR3aa: CSARVRGLANQPQHF; CDR3nt: TGCAGTGCTAGAGTTAGAGGCCTCGCCAATCAGCCCCAGCATTTT
j_gene: TRBJ2-1; d_gene: TRBD2; abundance: NA; v_gene: TRBV6-6; CDR3aa: CASSASLAGAYNEQFF; CDR3nt: TGTGCCAGCAGTGCCTCACTAGCGGGGGCCTACAATGAGCAGTTCTTC
j_gene: TRBJ1-5; d_gene: TRBD1; abundance: NA; v_gene: TRBV7-9; CDR3aa: CASSLTGGGNQPQHF; CDR3nt: TGTGCCAGCAGCCTGACAGGGGGCGGCAATCAGCCCCAGCATTTT
j_gene: TRBJ2-1; d_gene: NA; abundance: NA; v_gene: TRBV30; CDR3aa: CAWNEGGSYNEQFF; CDR3nt: TGTGCCTGGAATGAGGGGGGATCCTACAATGAGCAGTTCTTC
j_gene: TRBJ2-3; d_gene: NA; abundance: few; v_gene: TRBV29-1; CDR3aa: CSVETTDTQYF; CDR3nt: TGCAGCGTTGAGACCACAGATACGCAGTATTTT
j_gene: TRBJ2-7; d_gene: NA; abundance: NA; v_gene: TRBV14; CDR3aa: CASSQAPYEQYF; CDR3nt: TGTGCCAGCAGCCAAGCCCCCTACGAGCAGTACTTC
j_gene: TRBJ2-7; d_gene: TRBD2; abundance: NA; v_gene: TRBV12-3/TRBV12-4; CDR3aa: CASSPREIYEQYF; CDR3nt: TGTGCCAGCAGCCCGCGGGAGATCTACGAGCAGTACTTC
j_gene: TRBJ2-5; d_gene: NA; abundance: NA; v_gene: TRBV15; CDR3aa: CAAGQPQETQYF; CDR3nt: TGTGCGGCCGGCCAGCCCCAAGAGACCCAGTACTTC
j_gene: TRBJ2-1; d_gene: TRBD1; abundance: NA; v_gene: TRBV12-3/TRBV12-4; CDR3aa: CASSLGQGAHNEQFF; CDR3nt: TGTGCCAGCAGTCTCGGACAGGGGGCCCACAATGAGCAGTTCTTC
j_gene: TRBJ1-1; d_gene: NA; abundance: NA; v_gene: TRBV29-1; CDR3aa: CSGTGTQEAFF; CDR3nt: TGCAGCGGGACCGGGACACAGGAAGCTTTCTTT
j_gene: TRBJ1-2; d_gene: TRBD1; abundance: NA; v_gene: TRBV24-1; CDR3aa: CATRTGEYGYTF; CDR3nt: TGTGCCACGAGGACAGGGGAATATGGCTACACCTTC
j_gene: TRBJ2-7; d_gene: NA; abundance: NA; v_gene: TRBV7-2; CDR3aa: CASRPAGAYEQYF; CDR3nt: TGTGCCAGCAGACCAGCAGGGGCCTACGAGCAGTACTTC
j_gene: TRBJ2-7; d_gene: NA; abundance: NA; v_gene: TRBV12-3/TRBV12-4; CDR3aa: CASSLSAGFSYEQYF; CDR3nt: TGTGCCAGCAGTTTATCCGCAGGGTTCTCCTACGAGCAGTACTTC
j_gene: TRBJ2-6; d_gene: NA; abundance: NA; v_gene: TRBV10-3; CDR3aa: CAISESSWRSGANVLTF; CDR3nt: TGTGCCATCAGTGAGTCGTCGTGGCGCTCTGGGGCCAACGTCCTGACTTTC
j_gene: TRBJ1-5; d_gene: NA; abundance: NA; v_gene: TRBV2; CDR3aa: CASSGASSNQPQHF; CDR3nt: TGTGCCAGCAGCGGGGCTTCCAGCAATCAGCCCCAGCATTTT
j_gene: TRBJ1-5; d_gene: NA; abundance: NA; v_gene: TRBV29-1; CDR3aa: CSVLWGDNQPQHF; CDR3nt: TGCAGCGTCCTATGGGGGGACAATCAGCCCCAGCATTTT
j_gene: TRBJ1-2; d_gene: NA; abundance: NA; v_gene: TRBV2; CDR3aa: CASSASQGTYGYTF; CDR3nt: TGTGCCAGCAGTGCGTCCCAGGGCACATATGGCTACACCTTC
j_gene: TRBJ1-1; d_gene: NA; abundance: few; v_gene: TRBV29-1; CDR3aa: CSVASLRATEAFF; CDR3nt: TGCAGCGTTGCATCGTTGAGGGCCACTGAAGCTTTCTTT
j_gene: TRBJ2-5; d_gene: NA; abundance: NA; v_gene: TRBV23-1; CDR3aa: CASSQSGTIQETQYF; CDR3nt: TGCGCCAGCAGTCAATCGGGCACCATCCAAGAGACCCAGTACTTC
j_gene: TRBJ2-5; d_gene: TRBD2; abundance: NA; v_gene: TRBV5-6; CDR3aa: CASSPAGAGGETQYF; CDR3nt: TGTGCCAGCAGCCCCGCGGGAGCGGGTGGAGAGACCCAGTACTTC
j_gene: TRBJ1-6; d_gene: NA; abundance: NA; v_gene: TRBV6-5; CDR3aa: CASSYSQQQGRAPLHF; CDR3nt: TGTGCCAGCAGTTACTCCCAACAACAGGGTCGGGCACCCCTCCACTTT
j_gene: TRBJ1-1; d_gene: NA; abundance: NA; v_gene: TRBV27; CDR3aa: CASRSLGGADTEAFF; CDR3nt: TGTGCCAGCAGGAGCCTTGGGGGGGCAGACACTGAAGCTTTCTTT
j_gene: TRBJ1-1; d_gene: NA; abundance: NA; v_gene: TRBV28; CDR3aa: CASSLEADSVEAFF; CDR3nt: TGTGCCAGCAGTCTAGAGGCTGACAGTGTTGAAGCTTTCTTT